This entry lists 20 T cell receptor beta chains sequenced from one sample in a study of response to subunit inactivated influenza vaccine. Each CDR3 protein is one row after TCRdb ran MiXCR on the RT-PCR reads. Of 650,000 to 800,000 distinct CDR3 sequences listed, around 13% were seen once; the top ten hold less than 7%. This material consisted of PBMCs from blood, taken roughly 15 days before vaccination. These receptors were collected from a man aged 50 to 59 who received an inactivated influenza vaccine.

The chain recombines TRBV9 with TRBJ2-1; 8 bases align to TRBD2. The CDR3 sequence is 19 residues long. Trimming at V came to 0 bases and at J to 0 bases, leaving 11 bases not matched to a gene. The V gene's germline CDR1 is SGDLS and CDR2 YYNGEE. The CDR3 DNA follows: TGTGCCAGCAGCGTAGGCCACCGGGGGGGACTAGGCTCCTACAATGAGCAGTTCTTC. It encodes CASSVGHRGGLGSYNEQFF.

This clonotype showed up just a few times. This chain joins TRBV7-2 and TRBJ1-1; D unresolved. The CDR3 runs to 13 residues. V dropped 7 bases and J dropped 9 bases, with 18 bases sitting between them. Germline assignment: CDR1 SGHTA and CDR2 FQGNSA. As DNA, the CDR3 is TGTGCCAGCACCCCCTCAGGCTGGTGGCAAGCTTTCTTT. It translates to CASTPSGWWQAFF.

This clonotype was counted only a few times. The chain employs TRBV24-1 and TRBJ2-3; D gene unclear. The CDR3 is 13 residues long. The germline gives CDR1 KGHDR, CDR2 SFDVKD. V was pared by 5 bases and J by 2 bases, with 7 bases between. CDR3 protein: CATSGAATDTQYF. CDR3 DNA sequence: TGTGCCACCAGTGGAGCAGCCACAGATACGCAGTATTTT.

The genes are TRBV27 and TRBJ1-2, with 9 bases matching TRBD1. V gave up 2 bases and J gave up 6 bases; unmatched junction bases: 7. The CDR3 length is 15 residues. Germline-derived CDR1 and CDR2 are MNHEY and SMNVEV (reference sequence). The CDR3 is CASSLGTGFSNGYTF. As DNA, the CDR3 is TGTGCCAGCAGTTTAGGGACAGGGTTCAGCAATGGCTACACCTTC.

The gene calls are TRBV10-3 and TRBJ2-1, with 10 nucleotides matching TRBD2. The V segment lost 4 bases and the J segment 4 bases; nucleotides outside the gene matches: 4. The germline CDR1 and CDR2 sequences are ENHRY and SYGVKD. The CDR3 has 15 residues. In DNA form, the CDR3 reads TGTGCCATCAGTGCACATAGCGGGAGGTACAATGAGCAGTTCTTC. Its protein product is CAISAHSGRYNEQFF.

In its sample, this clonotype was seen a few times. The chain uses TRBV4-3 and TRBJ1-1; possible D gene TRBD1, 6 bases. Germline V gene data show CDR1 as LGHNA and CDR2 as YSLEER. The V and J ends lost 1 base and 6 bases respectively, with 15 bases between them. The CDR3 runs 15 residues. The CDR3 coding sequence is TGCGCCAGCAGCCAAGTTCTGGGGGGCGCGTCTGAAGCTTTCTTT. Amino acids: CASSQVLGGASEAFF.

The table lists this clonotype with a few counts. The rearrangement joins TRBV3-1 to TRBJ2-1; maybe TRBD1 (6 bases). Trimming pared 1 base from V and 2 bases from J, leaving 6 bases between. This CDR3 comprises 14 residues. CDR1 is LGHDT and CDR2 is YNNKEL in the germline V gene (reference sequence). The CDR3 DNA sequence: TGTGCCAGCAGCCAAGCAGGGGCCTACAATGAGCAGTTCTTC. This codes for CASSQAGAYNEQFF.

In its sample, this clonotype was seen a few times. The rearrangement links TRBV28 to TRBJ2-1, with TRBD2 matching 10 bases. V dropped 6 bases and J dropped 0; count of bases not matched to a gene: 11. Per germline, CDR1 MDHEN and CDR2 SYDVKM. This CDR3 contains 18 residues. DNA for the CDR3: TGTGCCAGCAGCGGGACTAGCGCGACTGGCAGCTCCTACAATGAGCAGTTCTTC. It codes for CASSGTSATGSSYNEQFF.

The V call is TRBV5-1, the J call TRBJ2-5; possibly TRBD1 for D (6 bases). V lost 5 bases to trimming and J lost 4 bases, with 9 bases between them. Looked up from germline, CDR1 is SGHRS and CDR2 is YFSETQ. The CDR3 has 12 residues. CDR3 bases: TGCGCCAGCAGGGACAGCGTAGAGACCCAGTACTTC. Translated, it gives CASRDSVETQYF.

The J gene is TRBJ2-3, the V gene TRBV20-1; 8 nucleotides agree with TRBD1. V lost 5 bases to trimming and J lost 5 bases; unmatched junction nucleotides: 9. The CDR3 loop spans 14 amino acids. Germline assignment: CDR1 DFQATT and CDR2 SNEGSKA (reference sequence). The CDR3 region is CSALPGQGIDTQYF. CDR3 in DNA: TGCAGTGCTTTACCAGGACAGGGCATAGATACGCAGTATTTT.

This chain uses TRBV5-5 with TRBJ1-5, with TRBD1 matching over 11 bases. Losses at the gene ends were 0 bases for V and 1 base for J; bases not matched to a gene: 6. The CDR3 length is 18 residues. Germline CDR1 reads SGHKS; CDR2 reads YYEKEE (reference sequence). CDR3 coding DNA: TGTGCCAGCAGCTTGGGTAGGACAGGGGGCATCAGCAATCAGCCCCAGCATTTT. Translating it yields CASSLGRTGGISNQPQHF.

A few counts support this clonotype. J is TRBJ2-1 and V is TRBV20-1; D possibly corresponds to TRBD1 (5 bases). Trimming removed 5 bases from V and 2 bases from J, with 10 bases in between. The germline gives CDR1 DFQATT, CDR2 SNEGSKA (reference sequence). The CDR3 runs 13 residues. The CDR3 region has the DNA TGCAGTGCTCGCAGGGTAACCTACAATGAGCAGTTCTTC. Protein: CSARRVTYNEQFF.

This chain uses TRBV11-3 with TRBJ2-3, with TRBD2 matching over 9 bases. V was pared by 4 bases and J by 6 bases, with 8 bases of the junction left unmatched. In germline, CDR1 is SGHNT, CDR2 YENEEA. This CDR3 comprises 15 residues. The CDR3 DNA is TGTGCCAGCAGCTCCGGTAGCGGGAGCAGGGATACGCAGTATTTT. Translated: CASSSGSGSRDTQYF.

The chain carries TRBV7-9 and TRBJ2-5, with TRBD2 as a possible D gene (6 bases). The V gene lost 11 bases and the J gene lost 1 base, with 14 bases spanning the gap. Germline V lookup: CDR1 SEHNR, CDR2 FQNEAQ (reference sequence). This CDR3 has 13 residues. CDR3 bases: TGTGCCGGGGCGCGGGGATTCCAAGAGACCCAGTACTTC. Its translation: CAGARGFQETQYF.

This clonotype was counted only a few times. The rearrangement uses TRBV5-1 and TRBJ2-1; 10 nucleotides agree with TRBD2. CDR3 length: 17 residues. Per the germline V gene, CDR1 is SGHRS and CDR2 is YFSETQ. V was pared by 7 bases and J by 8 bases, with 18 bases of the junction left unmatched. The CDR3 is CASGGYQTGTSVDEQFF. DNA for the CDR3: TGCGCCAGCGGAGGCTACCAAACGGGGACTAGCGTGGATGAGCAGTTCTTC.

This clonotype was seen a handful of times. The chain joins TRBV28 to TRBJ2-1; 12 bases agree with TRBD2. The CDR3 is made up of 18 amino acids. Trimming took 2 bases from V and 4 from J; bases not matched to a gene: 9. Germline V gene sequence: CDR1 MDHEN, CDR2 SYDVKM. The CDR3 DNA sequence: TGTGCCAGCAGTTTAGGGTGGGCTAGCGGGGGGGAATACAATGAGCAGTTCTTC. Its protein is CASSLGWASGGEYNEQFF.

This clonotype was counted many times. The J gene is TRBJ2-7, the V gene TRBV29-1; tentative D call: TRBD1 (5 bases). The CDR3 is 16 residues long. Trimming pared 4 bases from V and 5 bases from J, leaving 24 bases between. CDR1 is SQVTM, CDR2 ANQGSEA, per germline. The CDR3 protein is CSVGIGARKPSDEQYF. The CDR3, as DNA: TGCAGCGTTGGAATTGGGGCGAGGAAGCCTAGTGACGAGCAGTACTTC.

The chain uses TRBV7-2 and TRBJ2-1, with 7 bases lining up with TRBD1. Germline lookup yields CDR1 SGHTA and CDR2 FQGNSA. The V gene end was trimmed by 5 bases and the J gene end by 4 bases; junction bases not matched to a gene: 11. This CDR3 is 16 amino acids long. The CDR3 DNA reads TGTGCCAGCAGCCTACAGGGACAGAGACTGTACAATGAGCAGTTCTTC. Its translation: CASSLQGQRLYNEQFF. Full variable domain (remainder filled in from reference TRBV7-2 and TRBJ2-1): GAGVSQSPSNKVTEKGKDVELRCDPISGHTALYWYRQSLGQGLEFLIYFQGNSAPDKSGLPSDRFSAERTGGSVSTLTIQRTQQEDSAVYLCASSLQGQRLYNEQFFGPGTRLTVL.

This clonotype was detected many times. The chain uses TRBV29-1 and TRBJ2-1; D might be TRBD1 (5 bases). CDR1 and CDR2 (germline): SQVTM, ANQGSEA. The CDR3 has 14 amino acids. V was pared by 3 bases and J by 0 bases, with 9 bases between. The CDR3 spells CSVERRGSYNEQFF. In DNA, the CDR3 is TGCAGCGTTGAGAGAAGGGGCTCCTACAATGAGCAGTTCTTC.

This clonotype was observed a few times. The chain joins TRBV20-1 to TRBJ2-3, with D hard to call. CDR3 length: 13 residues. The V end was cut by 0 bases, the J end by 4 bases, with 8 bases between. CDR1 is DFQATT and CDR2 is SNEGSKA in the germline V gene (reference sequence). CDR3 coding DNA: TGCAGTGCTAGAGAAGGATCCGCAGATACGCAGTATTTT. Residues: CSAREGSADTQYF.